One T cell receptor beta chain is described in this entry. Its target is not known. MiXCR was run by TCRdb on the RT-PCR reads, yielding one entry per CDR3 protein. Among 530,000 or so distinct CDR3 sequences listed, less than 30% were seen once. This record comes from a study of response to subunit inactivated influenza vaccine. Study-wide results and caveats: Each seasonal flu vaccination may recruit only limited new T cells, authors suggested.

There are 15 residues in the CDR3. Germline V gene data show CDR1 as MNHEY and CDR2 as SVGEGT. V was shortened by 2 bases and J by 4 bases, with 14 bases between the two germline ends. The rearrangement links TRBV6-2 or TRBV6-3 to TRBJ2-5, with D unclear. The TCR comes from a man in his fifties or sixties who received an inactivated influenza vaccine. The sample here was CD4+ T cells sorted from PBMCs, taken about 5 days after vaccination. The CDR3 loop reads CASSYVARSGETQYF. Written as DNA, the CDR3 is TGTGCCAGCAGTTACGTTGCTAGGTCGGGAGAGACCCAGTACTTC.